The 19 T cell receptor beta chains below were found in one sample sequenced in a study of graft-versus-host responses after intestinal transplantation. Only in-frame clones appear in the TCRdb table, and some are missing; sequencing was by immunoSEQ multiplex PCR. The table records 20,000 or so clones, roughly 80% of them present only once. The sample consisted of PBMCs, taken 14 days after transplant. These receptors were obtained from a human patient who received an intestinal transplant, so some T cells may come from the graft donor.

This clone turned up a few times. The CDR3 sequence is CASSLGDNEQFF. The CDR3 DNA reads TGTGCCAGCTCCCTCGGGGACAATGAGCAGTTCTTC. J is TRBJ2-1 and V is TRBV11-2; D is possibly TRBD2 (5 bases). CDR1 is SGHAT, CDR2 FQNNGV, per germline. The CDR3 is 12 residues long. V was clipped by 8 bases and J by 5 bases, with 10 bases between them.

The chain links TRBV2 to TRBJ1-5; D unresolved. This CDR3 region has 10 residues. The V gene lost 8 bases and the J gene lost 6 bases, with 5 bases spanning the gap. Germline loops: CDR1 SNHLY, CDR2 FYNNEI. This CDR3 is CASGGQPQHF. CDR3 nucleotide sequence: TGTGCCAGCGGTGGTCAGCCCCAGCATTTT. The full variable domain, in which reference TRBV2 and TRBJ1-5 provide the parts outside the CDR3, is EPEVTQTPSHQVTQMGQEVILRCVPISNHLYFYWYRQILGQKVEFLVSFYNNEISEKSEIFDDQFSVERPDGSNFTLKIRSTKLEDSAMYFCASGGQPQHFGDGTRLSIL.

The V gene is TRBV19, the J gene TRBJ2-7, with unresolved D. Trimming cost V 5 bases and J 4 bases, with 12 bases left between them. Germline-derived CDR1 and CDR2 are LNHDA and SQIVND (reference sequence). The CDR3 consists of 13 residues. The CDR3 spells CASSPGSSYEQYF. CDR3 coding DNA: TGTGCCAGTAGTCCCGGGTCATCATACGAGCAGTACTTC.

J is TRBJ2-2 and V is TRBV10-1; 10 bases are shared with TRBD2. The CDR3 runs to 13 residues. The germline V gene has CDR1 WNHNN and CDR2 SYGVQD (reference sequence). With V trimmed by 7 bases and J by 4 bases, 0 bases remained unmatched. CDR3 nucleotides: TGCGCCAGCACTAGCGGGGGCACCGGGGAGCTGTTTTTT. Its translation: CASTSGGTGELFF.

The DNA of the CDR3 is TGCGCCAGCAGCCTCGGGGGCACAGGGGCCAACGTCCTGACTTTC. Amino acid sequence: CASSLGGTGANVLTF. The gene calls are TRBV4-1 and TRBJ2-6; possibly TRBD1 or TRBD2 for D (6 bases each). Germline V gene sequence: CDR1 MGHRA, CDR2 YSYEKL. The ends were cut back, 4 bases at V and 4 bases at J, with 11 bases in the middle. This CDR3 spans 15 amino acids.

The V gene is TRBV18, the J gene TRBJ2-7; no reliable D call. Germline V gene sequence: CDR1 KGHSH, CDR2 LQKENI. V was cut by 2 bases and J by 0 bases, with 5 bases left in between. This CDR3 is built from 13 residues. The CDR3 is CASSPRDSYEQYF. In DNA form, the CDR3 reads TGTGCCAGCTCACCAAGGGACTCCTACGAGCAGTACTTC. The variable domain in full, completed from reference TRBV18 and TRBJ2-7, reads NAGVMQNPRHLVRRRGQEARLRCSPMKGHSHVYWYRQLPEEGLKFMVYLQKENIIDESGMPKERFSAEFPKEGPSILRIQQVVRGDSAAYFCASSPRDSYEQYFGPGTRLTVT.

J is TRBJ1-1 and V is TRBV10-1; TRBD1 aligns across 9 bases. V dropped 6 bases and J dropped 1; count of bases not matched to a gene: 9. Germline CDR1 is WNHNN and CDR2 is SYGVQD (reference sequence). CDR3 length: 16 residues. The CDR3 loop is CASSPGQGFRNTEAFF. The CDR3 DNA is TGCGCCAGCAGCCCCGGACAGGGGTTTAGGAACACTGAAGCTTTCTTT.

This rearrangement joins TRBV7-2 to TRBJ1-6; TRBD1 matches 7 bases. The CDR3 contains 16 residues. J was trimmed by 3 bases and V by 5 bases; bases with no gene match: 7. The germline V gene has CDR1 SGHTA and CDR2 FQGNSA. The CDR3 sequence is CASSPPGGGYNSPLHF. CDR3 nucleotides: TGTGCCAGCAGCCCCCCAGGGGGGGGCTATAATTCACCCCTCCACTTT.

The rearrangement links TRBV9 to TRBJ2-3; 11 bases are a match to TRBD2. With V trimmed by 0 bases and J by 7 bases, 7 bases remained unmatched. Germline V gene sequence: CDR1 SGDLS, CDR2 YYNGEE. This CDR3 spans 16 amino acids. CDR3 protein: CASSVVAGGIGNTQYF. Written as DNA, the CDR3 is TGTGCCAGCAGCGTAGTAGCGGGGGGGATTGGAAATACGCAGTATTTT. The full variable domain, completed using reference TRBV9 and TRBJ2-3, is DSGVTQTPKHLITATGQRVTLRCSPRSGDLSVYWYQQSLDQGLQFLIQYYNGEERAKGNILERFSAQQFPDLHSELNLSSLELGDSALYFCASSVVAGGIGNTQYFGPGTRLTVL.

This chain connects TRBV6-6 to TRBJ2-3; D ambiguous. CDR1 and CDR2 from the germline V gene are MNHNY and SVGAGI (reference sequence). The CDR3 sequence is 13 residues long. Trimming removed 6 bases from V and 2 bases from J, with 9 bases in between. The CDR3 bases are TGTGCCAGCAGCTGGGTTTACACAGATACGCAGTATTTT. The encoded protein is CASSWVYTDTQYF.

The chain uses TRBV23-1 and TRBJ1-6, with 9 bases that match TRBD1. TRBV23-1 is given ORF status, its function remaining uncertain. The V and J ends lost 2 bases and 4 bases, in that order; junction bases with no gene match: 9. This CDR3 is built from 18 residues. CDR3 nucleotide sequence: TGCGCCAGCAGTCAAAGGGAACAGGGGGCCCCTTATAATTCACCCCTCCACTTT. Protein sequence: CASSQREQGAPYNSPLHF.

This clone was seen once. The chain carries TRBV29-1 and TRBJ2-3, with TRBD1 identical over 9 bases. With V trimmed by 4 bases and J by 4 bases, 15 bases remained unmatched. The germline gives CDR1 SQVTM, CDR2 ANQGSEA. The CDR3 contains 17 residues. CDR3 DNA sequence: TGCAGCGTTGTAGGACAGGGGACCGTCGGGGGGTCAGATACGCAGTATTTT. This encodes CSVVGQGTVGGSDTQYF.

The V gene is TRBV18, the J gene TRBJ2-5; D is undetermined. CDR3 length: 11 amino acids. Germline V gives CDR1 KGHSH, CDR2 LQKENI. V lost 4 bases and J lost 7, with 7 bases in between. CDR3 protein: CASSHYGTQYF. CDR3 sequence (DNA): TGTGCCAGCTCACACTATGGGACCCAGTACTTC. Supplemented by reference TRBV18 and TRBJ2-5, the full variable domain reads NAGVMQNPRHLVRRRGQEARLRCSPMKGHSHVYWYRQLPEEGLKFMVYLQKENIIDESGMPKERFSAEFPKEGPSILRIQQVVRGDSAAYFCASSHYGTQYFGPGTRLLVL.

This clone was observed a few times. The rearrangement uses TRBV4-1 and TRBJ1-2; D not resolved. CDR3 size: 13 residues. The germline V and J ends were trimmed by 2 bases and 8 bases, with 12 bases remaining between them. Germline V gives CDR1 MGHRA, CDR2 YSYEKL. The CDR3 nucleotides read TGCGCCAGCAGCCAACAGGTGACCCGAGGCTACACCTTC. Translation: CASSQQVTRGYTF.

This clone has only one observation. The J gene is TRBJ2-1, the V gene TRBV2; a weak D match, TRBD2 (6 bases). Germline values: CDR1 SNHLY, CDR2 FYNNEI. V lost 0 bases and J lost 0, with 18 bases in between. The CDR3 runs 19 residues. The CDR3 region has the DNA TGTGCCAGCAGTGAAGCGCTTTGGTCGGGGGTCAGCTCCTACAATGAGCAGTTCTTC. It encodes CASSEALWSGVSSYNEQFF. The whole variable domain, remainder taken from reference TRBV2 and TRBJ2-1, is EPEVTQTPSHQVTQMGQEVILRCVPISNHLYFYWYRQILGQKVEFLVSFYNNEISEKSEIFDDQFSVERPDGSNFTLKIRSTKLEDSAMYFCASSEALWSGVSSYNEQFFGPGTRLTVL.

The V and J genes are TRBV27 and TRBJ2-2, with D unresolved. V lost 3 bases to trimming and J lost 4 bases, with 3 bases between them. The CDR3 extends over 12 amino acids. Per germline, CDR1 MNHEY and CDR2 SMNVEV (reference sequence). In DNA form, the CDR3 reads TGTGCCAGCAGTTTCCCCACCGGGGAGCTGTTTTTT. As protein: CASSFPTGELFF.

The chain carries TRBV29-1 and TRBJ2-3, with D perhaps matching TRBD2 (6 bases). Between the trimmed V and J ends, which lost 4 bases and 4 bases, there was a span of 9 bases. This CDR3 has 12 residues. Germline V gives CDR1 SQVTM, CDR2 ANQGSEA. CDR3 loop: CSVAEGPDTQYF. CDR3 in DNA: TGCAGCGTTGCGGAGGGTCCAGATACGCAGTATTTT.

J is TRBJ1-5 and V is TRBV28; 7 positions match TRBD1. Germline CDR1 MDHEN, CDR2 SYDVKM. CDR3 length equals 15 residues. V shed 5 bases and J 4 bases; nucleotides not matched to a gene: 8. As DNA, the CDR3 is TGTGCCAGCAGTGGCGGGACAGCCCTAAATCAGCCCCAGCATTTT. Translating it yields CASSGGTALNQPQHF.

This chain joins TRBV18 and TRBJ2-4; perhaps TRBD1 as D (5 bases). Germline V gene data show CDR1 as KGHSH and CDR2 as LQKENI. The CDR3 is 19 residues long. Trimming cost V 3 bases and J 3 bases, with 24 bases left between them. CDR3 region: CASSPQKGARVVGKNIQYF. As DNA, the CDR3 is TGTGCCAGCTCACCCCAGAAAGGGGCGCGTGTTGTGGGCAAAAACATTCAGTACTTC. Complete variable domain (other parts from reference TRBV18 and TRBJ2-4): NAGVMQNPRHLVRRRGQEARLRCSPMKGHSHVYWYRQLPEEGLKFMVYLQKENIIDESGMPKERFSAEFPKEGPSILRIQQVVRGDSAAYFCASSPQKGARVVGKNIQYFGAGTRLSVL.